This T cell receptor (beta chain) came from a study of beta chain features in type 1 diabetes. Study summary: All samples together contributed 100 million to 120 million sorted cells for examination. Study-wide points: Type 1 diabetes patients showed fewer insertions and more deletions at VDJ junctions.

This clone came up a few times. Its antigen is unknown. A CD45RO/CCR7/CD25/CD127/CD95/CD27 panel sorted naive, central memory, regulatory and stem cell-like memory CD4+ cells. This CDR3 has 13 residues. Looked up from germline, CDR1 is SGDLS and CDR2 is YYNGEE. The V gene lost 2 bases and the J gene lost 6 bases, with 12 bases spanning the gap. Expressed TCRB transcripts were sequenced, since all the RNA that had been isolated was reverse transcribed. Assay used: immunoSEQ multiplex PCR; TCRdb lists only in-frame clones, some missing. The sample carries approximately 400,000 clones, about 14% recorded once.

Sequenced input: naive CD4+ T cells from blood. The genes are TRBV9 and TRBJ2-7; tentative D call: TRBD1 (6 bases). The sequence came from a woman in her late teens or twenties in good health. The DNA of the CDR3 is TGTGCCAGCAGCGTTGGACAGTATGGCGAGCAGTACTTC. It yields the protein CASSVGQYGEQYF. The full variable domain, completed using reference TRBV9 and TRBJ2-7, is DSGVTQTPKHLITATGQRVTLRCSPRSGDLSVYWYQQSLDQGLQFLIQYYNGEERAKGNILERFSAQQFPDLHSELNLSSLELGDSALYFCASSVGQYGEQYFGPGTRLTVT.